Listed below are T cell receptor beta chains from one sample, sequenced in a study of T cells in Graves' hyperthyroidism and ophthalmopathy. TCRdb itself ran the multiplex PCR reads through MiXCR, one entry per CDR3 protein. The data contain roughly 660,000 distinct CDR3 sequences, roughly a sixth of them singletons. The source material was blood. The receptors were gathered from a middle-aged man with Graves' hyperthyroidism. Each CDR3 is given with its conserved first and last residue. D genes are given only for firm matches. Size values are once, few and many counts, or a class for expanded clones, and some rows have none.

j_gene | abundance | d_gene | v_gene | CDR3aa | CDR3nt
TRBJ2-7 | many | TRBD1 | TRBV7-3 | CASSLGAGGQYEQYF | TGTGCCAGCAGCTTAGGGGCAGGGGGCCAATACGAGCAGTACTTC
TRBJ1-6 | many | - | TRBV12-3/TRBV12-4 | CASSFVGGNSPLHF | TGTGCCAGCAGTTTTGTCGGCGGTAATTCACCCCTCCACTTT
TRBJ2-1 | - | TRBD2 | TRBV14 | CASSQYWGLSKFF | TGTGCCAGCAGCCAATATTGGGGACTATCGAAGTTCTTC
TRBJ2-3 | - | TRBD2 | TRBV2 | CASSGPSGIRIYTDTRYF | TGTGCCAGCAGTGGACCTAGCGGGATCCGTATTTACACAGATACGCGGTATTTT
TRBJ2-7 | few | TRBD2 | TRBV2 | CASSPREAYEQYF | TGTGCCAGCAGTCCACGGGAGGCCTACGAGCAGTACTTC
TRBJ2-1 | many | - | TRBV7-6 | CASSPSLGAVDEQFF | TGTGCCAGCAGCCCCTCCTTGGGGGCCGTGGATGAGCAGTTCTTC
TRBJ2-5 | - | - | TRBV5-5 | CASSLAVGGPETQYF | TGTGCCAGCAGCTTGGCGGTCGGGGGGCCCGAGACCCAGTACTTC
TRBJ2-1 | once | TRBD2 | TRBV4-3 | CASSQASAGEGEQFF | TGCGCCAGCAGCCAGGCTTCAGCGGGAGAGGGTGAGCAGTTCTTC
TRBJ2-3 | many | TRBD2 | TRBV28 | CASSFPVVAGVEDTQYF | TGTGCCAGCAGTTTCCCCGTAGTAGCGGGAGTGGAAGATACGCAGTATTTT
TRBJ2-1 | few | - | TRBV25-1 | CASSLVGSREQFF | TGTGCCAGCAGTTTAGTCGGGAGCAGGGAGCAGTTCTTC
TRBJ1-6 | - | - | TRBV4-1 | CASSPRSLGGRSPLHF | TGCGCCAGCAGCCCCCGTTCCTTGGGGGGTCGATCACCCCTCCACTTT
TRBJ2-7 | - | - | TRBV29-1 | CSGTIEGVEQYF | TGCAGCGGCACGATAGAAGGGGTAGAGCAGTACTTC
TRBJ2-5 | few | - | TRBV28 | CASSKFSGQETQYF | TGTGCCAGCAGCAAGTTTTCGGGTCAAGAGACCCAGTACTTC
TRBJ2-7 | - | TRBD2 | TRBV19 | CASRVSSGSYEQYF | TGTGCCAGTAGGGTTTCTAGCGGGAGTTACGAGCAGTACTTC
TRBJ2-1 | many | TRBD2 | TRBV11-2 | CASSSLAGGAQSSYNEQFF | TGTGCCAGCAGCTCTTTAGCGGGAGGCGCCCAAAGCTCCTACAATGAGCAGTTCTTC
TRBJ1-1 | few | - | TRBV30 | CARDRDPGTEAFF | TGTGCCAGAGACCGGGACCCGGGAACTGAAGCTTTCTTT
TRBJ1-1 | many | TRBD1 | TRBV19 | CASSRLPDRGATEAFF | TGTGCCAGTAGTAGACTACCGGACAGGGGAGCAACTGAAGCTTTCTTT
TRBJ2-1 | - | TRBD2 | TRBV5-1 | CASSLETSASWGEQFF | TGCGCCAGCAGCTTGGAGACTAGCGCAAGCTGGGGTGAGCAGTTCTTC
TRBJ2-4 | few | TRBD1 | TRBV7-8 | CASSPDRGLGRTLAKNIQYF | TGTGCCAGCAGCCCGGACAGGGGGCTAGGAAGGACTTTAGCCAAAAACATTCAGTACTTC
TRBJ2-1 | many | TRBD2 | TRBV24-1 | CATSVGGGPGLAGGWYNEQFF | TGTGCCACCAGTGTCGGGGGGGGACCGGGACTAGCGGGAGGATGGTACAATGAGCAGTTCTTC
TRBJ1-1 | many | - | TRBV30 | CAWRRGTVTEAFF | TGTGCCTGGAGGCGGGGGACGGTAACTGAAGCTTTCTTT
TRBJ1-1 | - | - | TRBV29-1 | CSVEQVLMNTEAFF | TGCAGCGTTGAACAGGTTTTAATGAACACTGAAGCTTTCTTT
TRBJ1-3 | - | - | TRBV6-1 | CASSPAYSGNTIYF | TGTGCCAGCAGTCCGGCATACTCTGGAAACACCATATATTTT
TRBJ1-6 | - | - | TRBV6-1 | CASSPDSYSPLHF | TGTGCCAGCAGTCCGGACAGTTATTCACCCCTCCACTTT
TRBJ2-6 | - | - | TRBV13 | CASSLTRASGANVLTF | TGTGCCAGCAGCTTAACCAGGGCCTCCGGGGCCAACGTCCTGACTTTC
TRBJ1-1 | many | - | TRBV5-1 | CASSLSTGRATEAFF | TGCGCCAGCAGCTTGTCCACAGGGAGAGCCACTGAAGCTTTCTTT
TRBJ2-5 | many | TRBD2 | TRBV10-3 | CAIGGDQETQYF | TGTGCCATCGGGGGGGACCAAGAGACCCAGTACTTC
TRBJ1-1 | many | - | TRBV6-2/TRBV6-3 | CASSYSDGRTEAFF | TGTGCCAGCAGTTACTCTGACGGCCGGACTGAAGCTTTCTTT
TRBJ1-6 | few | - | TRBV6-5 | CASSLGRVGSPLHF | TGTGCCAGCAGTTTGGGGCGGGTAGGATCACCCCTCCACTTT
TRBJ1-5 | many | - | TRBV5-1 | CASSLGPSNQPQHF | TGCGCCAGCAGCTTGGGCCCGAGCAATCAGCCCCAGCATTTT
TRBJ2-4 | many | - | TRBV2 | CASRLAKNIQYF | TGTGCCAGCAGGTTAGCCAAAAACATTCAGTACTTC
TRBJ1-2 | many | - | TRBV30 | CALNYGYTF | TGTGCCTTAAACTATGGCTACACCTTC
TRBJ2-7 | few | - | TRBV15 | CATSRGPPYYEQYF | TGTGCCACCAGCAGAGGACCTCCGTATTACGAGCAGTACTTC
TRBJ2-3 | many | TRBD2 | TRBV11-2 | CASTLSGSGTDTQYF | TGTGCCAGCACCCTTAGCGGGAGTGGTACAGATACGCAGTATTTT
TRBJ2-7 | few | TRBD1 | TRBV18 | CASSPGVRGQGTSSYEQYF | TGTGCCAGCTCACCAGGCGTTCGAGGACAGGGAACCAGCTCCTACGAGCAGTACTTC
TRBJ1-1 | many | TRBD1 | TRBV12-3/TRBV12-4 | CASSFIGTGGYDMNTEAFF | TGTGCCAGCAGTTTCATCGGGACAGGGGGATATGATATGAACACTGAAGCTTTCTTT
TRBJ2-1 | many | TRBD2 | TRBV2 | CASSVLAGADNEQFF | TGTGCCAGCAGCGTACTAGCGGGAGCTGATAATGAGCAGTTCTTC
TRBJ2-3 | many | TRBD2 | TRBV14 | CASSQGFAASGRPSTDTQYF | TGTGCCAGCAGCCAAGGATTCGCGGCTAGCGGGAGGCCCAGCACAGATACGCAGTATTTT
TRBJ1-6 | many | - | TRBV6-2/TRBV6-3 | CASSPGGTGTSPLHF | TGTGCCAGCAGTCCCGGGGGGACGGGCACGTCACCCCTCCACTTT
TRBJ2-7 | many | - | TRBV11-2 | CASSLRGWTGPYEQYF | TGTGCCAGCAGCTTAAGGGGTTGGACGGGACCCTACGAGCAGTACTTC
TRBJ1-5 | few | - | TRBV19 | CASSIYGGASNQPQHF | TGTGCCAGTAGTATTTACGGGGGCGCGAGCAATCAGCCCCAGCATTTT
TRBJ2-3 | many | TRBD2 | TRBV28 | CASSFGGVGETTDTQYF | TGTGCCAGCAGTTTTGGGGGGGTAGGGGAAACCACAGATACGCAGTATTTT
TRBJ1-3 | - | TRBD1 | TRBV20-1 | CSALPGQGALYSGNTIYF | TGCAGTGCTCTCCCGGGACAGGGGGCGCTATATTCCGGAAACACCATATATTTT
TRBJ2-2 | once | TRBD2 | TRBV7-9 | CASDPKGPGGTNTGELFF | TGTGCCAGCGATCCCAAGGGACCCGGGGGGACGAACACCGGGGAGCTGTTTTTT
TRBJ1-1 | - | - | TRBV30 | CAWSVGVHTEAFF | TGTGCCTGGAGTGTGGGGGTTCACACTGAAGCTTTCTTT
TRBJ1-2 | many | - | TRBV12-3/TRBV12-4 | CASSNRGLNYGYTF | TGTGCCAGCAGTAACCGGGGCCTGAACTATGGCTACACCTTC
TRBJ1-3 | few | - | TRBV4-1 | CASSQEGIPNTIYF | TGCGCCAGCAGCCAAGAAGGGATACCAAACACCATATATTTT
TRBJ1-2 | few | - | TRBV20-1 | CSANPFNGYTF | TGCAGTGCAAACCCTTTTAATGGCTACACCTTC
TRBJ1-1 | - | - | TRBV5-5 | CASSPSIRTNTEAFF | TGTGCCAGCAGCCCCTCTATAAGAACTAACACTGAAGCTTTCTTT
TRBJ2-3 | - | TRBD1 | TRBV19 | CASNGQGLTDTQYF | TGTGCCAGTAACGGACAGGGACTCACAGATACGCAGTATTTT
TRBJ1-6 | many | TRBD1 | TRBV7-8 | CASSLVRDRIFNSPLHF | TGTGCCAGCAGCTTAGTTCGGGACAGGATTTTTAATTCACCCCTCCACTTT
TRBJ2-7 | - | TRBD2 | TRBV7-9 | CASSGGLAETYEQYF | TGTGCCAGCAGCGGAGGACTAGCGGAGACCTACGAGCAGTACTTC
TRBJ2-7 | many | - | TRBV6-1 | CASSELSGSSYEQYF | TGTGCCAGCAGTGAATTATCCGGGAGCTCCTACGAGCAGTACTTC
TRBJ1-1 | - | TRBD1 | TRBV18 | CASSPNAGTGGAYTEASF | TGTGCCAGCTCACCCAATGCCGGGACAGGGGGCGCGTACACTGAAGCTTCCTTT
TRBJ2-1 | many | TRBD2 | TRBV11-1 | CASSINLAGGYSEQFF | TGTGCCAGCAGCATCAACCTAGCGGGAGGCTACAGTGAGCAGTTCTTC